This T cell receptor beta chain was sequenced during a study of blood T cells in healthy people across ages. The second PCR ran roughly 6 to 11 cycles with a sample-barcoded 5' primer and J-beta primers. Via MiXCR, TCRdb re-called the 5' RACE reads, giving one row per CDR3 protein. The repertoire has 780,000 or so distinct CDR3 sequences, just under 25% of them found once; the top ten carry approximately 4%. The V gene lost 5 bases and the J gene lost 2 bases, with 7 bases spanning the gap. The germline V gene has CDR1 SEHNR and CDR2 FQNEAQ (reference sequence). The CDR3 has 13 amino acids. The data were also submitted as part of a second study, on T cells of mothers and their children.

The chain couples TRBV7-9 to TRBJ1-3, with D uncertain. The clonotype originates from a boy younger than 18 in good health. The sequenced sample consisted of blood. The CDR3 sequence: CASSLAPGNTIYF. In DNA, the CDR3 is TGTGCCAGCAGCCTGGCGCCTGGAAACACCATATATTTT.